Listed below are T cell receptor beta chains from one sample, sequenced in a study of T-cell reconstitution after alpha-beta-depleted transplantation in children. Each CDR3 protein gets one entry after TCRdb re-called the PCR reads with MiXCR. The table shows some 450,000 distinct CDR3 sequences, with roughly two fifths occurring only once. The sample in question was PBMCs, obtained before TCRalphabeta/CD19-depleted stem cell transplant. The receptors were sampled from a girl aged 2-10 years with aplastic anemia, due to receive a stem cell transplant. The CDR3 runs from the conserved cysteine through the conserved F or W. Fields, in order: D gene, clone size, J gene, V gene, CDR3 DNA, CDR3 protein. D genes are given only for firm matches. Clone size is stated in some rows and not others, as once, few, many or a class when expanded.

>TRBD1|-|TRBJ2-7|TRBV25-1
TGTGCCAGCAGTGGACAGGGGGGGCGAGACTCCTACGAGCAGTACTTC
CASSGQGGRDSYEQYF
>TRBD1|-|TRBJ2-1|TRBV7-8
TGTGCCAGCAGCTTTGCTCTCCGGGACAGCGGTTACAATGAGCAGTTCTTC
CASSFALRDSGYNEQFF
>-|few|TRBJ1-5|TRBV5-1
TGCGCCAGCAGCTTGGGACAGGATCAGCCCCAGCATTTT
CASSLGQDQPQHF
>-|-|TRBJ2-2|TRBV29-1
TGCAGCGTTGTTTGGCGGGGTGGCACCGGGGAGCTGTTTTTT
CSVVWRGGTGELFF
>TRBD2|-|TRBJ2-1|TRBV12-3/TRBV12-4
TGTGCCAGCAGGTCGAGCGGGAGGGGCTCCTACAATGAGCAGTTCTTC
CASRSSGRGSYNEQFF
>-|-|TRBJ1-1|TRBV19
TGTGCCAGTAGGCTACAGGGAAGGGACACTGAAGCTTTCTTT
CASRLQGRDTEAFF
>-|-|TRBJ2-1|TRBV11-2
TGTGCCAGCAGCTCCCTCGGGGGAGGCGGGTGGAATGAGCAGATCTTC
CASSSLGGGGWNEQIF
>-|-|TRBJ2-3|TRBV2
TGTGCCAGCAGTACTCGGCTGAGGGATACGCAGTATTTT
CASSTRLRDTQYF
>-|few|TRBJ2-1|TRBV7-3
TGTGCCAGCAGCTTAGTTCTAAGCGGACGCAATGAGCAGTTCTTC
CASSLVLSGRNEQFF
>-|-|TRBJ2-1|TRBV5-1
TGCGCCAGCAGCGAGGGGGATAATGAGCAGTTCTTC
CASSEGDNEQFF
>TRBD2|-|TRBJ2-7|TRBV30
TGTGCCTGGAGTAGGCTAGCGGGGGACGAGCAGTACTTC
CAWSRLAGDEQYF
>-|many|TRBJ2-1|TRBV9
TGTGCCAGCAGCGTAGGCGGCAACAATGAGCAGTTCTTC
CASSVGGNNEQFF
>TRBD2|-|TRBJ2-1|TRBV5-1
TGCGCCAGCAGCTTGGGGGGACTAGCGGGAATTGAGCAGTTCTTC
CASSLGGLAGIEQFF
>-|few|TRBJ2-7|TRBV10-3
TGTGCCATCAGTGAAGGGTACGAGCAGTACTTC
CAISEGYEQYF
>TRBD2|few|TRBJ2-4|TRBV6-5
TGTGCCAGCAGTTCCAGGGTAGCGGGCCAGTACTTC
CASSSRVAGQYF
>-|-|TRBJ2-3|TRBV5-1
TGCGCCAGCAGCTTGGGCCCCCCCTACACAGATACGCAGTATTTT
CASSLGPPYTDTQYF
>TRBD2|-|TRBJ2-5|TRBV7-2
TGTGCCAGCAGCTTAGTGGGAGGAGCGGGAAGGGAGACCCAGTACTTC
CASSLVGGAGRETQYF
>TRBD1|-|TRBJ1-5|TRBV9
TGTGCCAGCAGCGTAGGGGACAGACAGCCCCAGCATTTT
CASSVGDRQPQHF
>-|many|TRBJ2-7|TRBV14
TGTGCCAGCAGCCAAGATCGGATCAAGCAGTACTTC
CASSQDRIKQYF
>-|-|TRBJ2-7|TRBV20-1
TGCAGTGCTAGTAACGGTGAACGCCCCTCCTACGAGCAGTACTTC
CSASNGERPSYEQYF
>TRBD1|few|TRBJ1-2|TRBV5-6
TGTGCCAGCAGCTTGGCCGAGGGGGCAGGGGGCTACACCTTC
CASSLAEGAGGYTF
>-|-|TRBJ2-3|TRBV7-3
TGTGCCAGCAGCTTAACGGAAGGAGGGGGCGCAGATACGCAGTATTTT
CASSLTEGGGADTQYF
>TRBD1|-|TRBJ1-2|TRBV7-2
TGTGCCAGCAGCCCAAAGCCGACAGGGAGGGTCTATGGCTACACCTTC
CASSPKPTGRVYGYTF
>-|few|TRBJ2-3|TRBV13
TGTGCCAGCAGCCTACCGGGGGATGCAGATACGCAGTATTTT
CASSLPGDADTQYF
>-|-|TRBJ2-2|TRBV28
TGTGCCACCCAGGGGGGATCCGGGGAGCTGTTTTTT
CATQGGSGELFF
>-|-|TRBJ2-3|TRBV29-1
TGCAGCGCTATCTCGCGAGGTGATACGCAGTATTTT
CSAISRGDTQYF
>-|-|TRBJ2-7|TRBV20-1
TGCAGTGCTAGACAGGGTCTGGGCTACGAGCAGTACTTC
CSARQGLGYEQYF
>TRBD2|many|TRBJ2-1|TRBV7-3
TGTGCCAGCAGCTTAGACGGGAGGCCCAATGAGCAGTTCTTC
CASSLDGRPNEQFF
>-|-|TRBJ2-7|TRBV20-1
TGCAGTGCTAGAGGCACGTTTTCCTACGAGCAGTACTTC
CSARGTFSYEQYF
>-|-|TRBJ2-3|TRBV20-1
TGCAGTGCGGTTCGAGACTCAAACGGGGCAGATACGCAGTATTTT
CSAVRDSNGADTQYF
>-|-|TRBJ2-3|TRBV5-1
TGCGCCAGCAGCTTGGCAGGCCCTCCAGATACGCAGTATTTT
CASSLAGPPDTQYF
>TRBD1|few|TRBJ1-1|TRBV29-1
TGCAGCGTTGAGACCAGGGGGCGCGGGGACACTGAAGCTTTCTTT
CSVETRGRGDTEAFF